This passage covers 5 T cell receptor beta chains from one sample sequenced in a study of read filtering for tumor transcriptome and immune sequencing. Molecular barcoded adaptors covering alpha/delta and beta/gamma chains were used on about 390 ng RNA. One entry per CDR3 protein, called by TCRdb with MiXCR from the reads. The repertoire has approximately 90,000 distinct CDR3 sequences, over 9% of them found once; the top ten carry more than 13%. Sequences were obtained from a population of CD138-negative cells sorted from bone marrow. Receptor source: a donor aged 40 or older with multiple myeloma.

This clonotype was seen ten or more times. This sequence joins TRBV4-2 and TRBJ2-2, with D possibly being TRBD2 (5 bases). The CDR3 loop spans 16 amino acids. V shed 1 base and J shed 5 bases, with 14 bases lying between them. Germline V lookup: CDR1 LGHNA, CDR2 YNFKEQ. CDR3 amino acids: CASSQGSGSLTGELFF. The CDR3 DNA sequence: TGTGCCAGCAGCCAAGGGAGCGGTTCCTTGACCGGGGAGCTGTTTTTT.

A remark on this clonotype: A much larger clonotype is one base distant, so this may be a read error. This rearrangement joins TRBV7-8 to TRBJ2-1, with D perhaps matching TRBD2 (7 bases). In germline, CDR1 is SGHVS, CDR2 FQNEAQ. The CDR3 contains 16 residues. The chain's CDR3 is CASSLGASGFYNVQFF. The CDR3 DNA is TGTGCCAGCAGCCTGGGGGCTAGCGGATTCTACAATGTGCAGTTCTTC.

This clonotype was observed a few times. The gene calls are TRBV6-1 and TRBJ1-1; TRBD1 aligns across 11 bases. The CDR3 length is 15 residues. Germline V gene lookup returns CDR1 MNHNS and CDR2 SASEGT. V dropped 7 bases and J dropped 4; count of bases not matched to a gene: 8. CDR3 DNA sequence: TGTGCCAGCACCCGGACAGGGGGCGAGGGCACTGAAGCTTTCTTT. Encoded protein: CASTRTGGEGTEAFF.

A few counts support this clonotype. A read error is likely, as this CDR3 ends without the conserved phenylalanine or tryptophan. V gene TRBV11-3 combines with J gene TRBJ2-6; D is possibly TRBD1 (6 bases). CDR3 size: 17 residues. Trimming pared 4 bases from V and 0 bases from J, leaving 13 bases between. Germline CDR1 SGHNT, CDR2 YENEEA. Here the CDR3 reads CASSSTGSSSGANVLTS. As DNA, the CDR3 is TGTGCCAGCAGCTCGACAGGCTCGAGCTCTGGGGCCAACGTCCTGACTTCC.

This clonotype was picked up a small number of times. A read error is possible here, since a much larger clone lies one base away. The chain links TRBV6-2 or TRBV6-3 to TRBJ2-7; 7 bases are shared with TRBD1. CDR1 and CDR2 from the germline V gene are MNHEY and SVGEGT. The CDR3 sequence is 16 residues long. In DNA, the CDR3 is TGTGCCAGCTGTTACTCGACAGGGCCGCCTTACTACGAGCAGTACTTC. Its translation is CASCYSTGPPYYEQYF.